The 4 T cell receptor beta chains reported below all come from one sample, sequenced in a study of PD-L1 blockade in urothelial cancer (dated by TCRdb to about 2017). Library generation was performed with the immunoSEQ multiplex PCR assay. The clones in this table, taken by TCRdb from immuneACCESS, are in-frame only. Not every clone is retained; where verified, under half of the shortfall comes from an unresolved V gene, and the cause of the rest is unknown. In this sample the table shows about 87,000 clones, more than 70% of which occur a single time. The top ten clones comprise more than 0.85% of the sample. In light of the paper, this sample's time point label describes: pretreatment peripheral blood. This sample comprised PBMCs, obtained around atezolizumab (anti-PD-L1) treatment. The origin of the receptors is a woman of 80 years or more with urothelial cancer.

This rearrangement joins TRBV5-1 to TRBJ1-5; TRBD1 aligns across 7 bases. Per germline, CDR1 SGHRS and CDR2 YFSETQ. With V trimmed by 4 bases and J by 5 bases, 9 bases remained unmatched. The CDR3 sequence is 15 residues long. CDR3 nucleotide sequence: TGCGCCAGCAGCCCCGAGGGGGCGGCATATCAGCCCCAGCATTTT. Translation: CASSPEGAAYQPQHF.

CDR3 nucleotides: TGTGCCAGCAGCTTATCGACAGGGGGTGGTCAAGAGACCCAGTACTTC. Amino acids: CASSLSTGGGQETQYF. The chain has TRBV7-6 and TRBJ2-5; 9 bases are shared with TRBD1. From germline, CDR1 is SGHVS and CDR2 FNYEAQ. V lost 2 bases and J lost 2; bases outside the gene matches: 6. CDR3 length: 16 amino acids.

The chain uses TRBV18 and TRBJ2-7; 8 positions match TRBD2. The CDR3 covers 15 residues. V lost 2 bases to trimming and J lost 4 bases; unmatched junction nucleotides: 7. Germline CDR1 KGHSH, CDR2 LQKENI. CDR3 in DNA: TGTGCCAGCTCACCAGGGACCCAGCGGGGGTACGAGCAGTACTTC. It yields the protein CASSPGTQRGYEQYF.

Note on this clone: The same CDR3 arises from other DNA sequences in this sample as well. This rearrangement joins TRBV5-1 to TRBJ2-3; D not resolved. Between the trimmed V and J ends, which lost 4 bases and 0 bases, there was a span of 3 bases. This CDR3 is 12 amino acids long. Germline CDR1 is SGHRS and CDR2 is YFSETQ. The chain's CDR3 is CASSPSTDTQYF. CDR3 DNA sequence: TGCGCCAGCAGCCCGAGCACAGATACGCAGTATTTT.